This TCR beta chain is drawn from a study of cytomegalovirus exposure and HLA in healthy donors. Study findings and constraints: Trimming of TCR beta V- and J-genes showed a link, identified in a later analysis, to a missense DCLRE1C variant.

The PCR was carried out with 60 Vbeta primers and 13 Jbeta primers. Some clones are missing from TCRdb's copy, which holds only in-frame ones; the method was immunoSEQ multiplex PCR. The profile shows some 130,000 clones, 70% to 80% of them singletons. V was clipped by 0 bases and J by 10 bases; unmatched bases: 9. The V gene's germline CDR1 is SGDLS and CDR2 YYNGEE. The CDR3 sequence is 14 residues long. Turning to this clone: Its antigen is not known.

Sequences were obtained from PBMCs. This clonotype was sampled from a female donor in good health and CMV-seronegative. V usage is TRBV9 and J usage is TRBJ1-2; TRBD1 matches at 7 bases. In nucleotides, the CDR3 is TGTGCCAGCAGCGTAGAAGCCAGGGGGGATGACTACACCTTC. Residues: CASSVEARGDDYTF.